A single sample gave rise to the 14 T cell receptor beta chains below, sequenced in a study of human T cells and chemical hapten exposure. One entry per CDR3 protein, called by TCRdb with MiXCR from the RACE reads. Among about 45,000 distinct CDR3 sequences listed, 3.5% to 5% were seen once. Documented time point: healthy volunteer bleed at 2 weeks. Whole blood, unfractionated, served as the material for total RNA extraction. Material for sequencing was whole blood. All receptors derive from a human donor in good health. Some clones in this sample may be carry-over from other donors' samples.

This clonotype showed up just a few times. This chain joins TRBV6-6 and TRBJ1-5, with TRBD1 as a possible D gene (5 bases). The CDR3 loop spans 14 amino acids. V gave up 6 bases and J gave up 2 bases, with 11 bases separating them. CDR1 is MNHNY and CDR2 is SVGAGI in the germline V gene (reference sequence). CDR3 protein: CASSAGRGNQPQHF. The CDR3 DNA reads as TGTGCCAGCAGCGCGGGCAGGGGCAATCAGCCCCAGCATTTT.

This clonotype has ten or more counts. The rearrangement uses TRBV11-2 and TRBJ2-7; TRBD1 agrees at 9 bases. V trimming: 5 bases; J trimming: 0 bases; junction bases outside the gene matches: 11. Germline CDR1 is SGHAT and CDR2 is FQNNGV. The CDR3 is made up of 17 amino acids. CDR3 bases: TGTGCCAGCAGCCCAAGAGGACAGGGGTTGAGCTCCTACGAGCAGTACTTC. Translating gives CASSPRGQGLSSYEQYF.

By its share, this clonotype is medium-sized. The V and J genes are TRBV28 and TRBJ2-6; TRBD2 agrees at 8 bases. The CDR3 runs 18 residues. Germline lookup yields CDR1 MDHEN and CDR2 SYDVKM. V lost 2 bases to trimming and J lost 2 bases; unmatched junction nucleotides: 8. The CDR3 loop is CASSLRQGTRTGANVLTF. The DNA for the CDR3 is TGTGCCAGCAGTTTACGGCAGGGGACTAGAACTGGGGCCAACGTCCTGACTTTC.

A few counts support this clonotype. The CDR3 protein is CASSSGQGVTNEKLFF. The CDR3 region has the DNA TGTGCCAGCAGCTCTGGACAGGGTGTAACTAATGAAAAACTGTTTTTT. The rearrangement links TRBV7-9 to TRBJ1-4; 8 nucleotides match TRBD1. V was clipped by 4 bases and J by 1 base; unmatched bases: 5. This CDR3 is built from 16 residues. Germline CDR1 reads SEHNR; CDR2 reads FQNEAQ (reference sequence). The whole variable domain, filled in from reference TRBV7-9 and TRBJ1-4, reads DTGVSQNPRHKITKRGQNVTFRCDPISEHNRLYWYRQTLGQGPEFLTYFQNEAQLEKSRLLSDRFSAERPKGSFSTLEIQRTEQGDSAMYLCASSSGQGVTNEKLFFGSGTQLSVL.

This chain links TRBV11-2 with TRBJ1-2; 11 nucleotides line up with TRBD1. V gave up 0 bases and J gave up 4 bases; unmatched junction bases: 1. Germline lookup yields CDR1 SGHAT and CDR2 FQNNGV. This CDR3 has 15 amino acids. The CDR3 here is CASSLDGQGAYGYTF. The CDR3 nucleotides are TGTGCCAGCAGCTTAGATGGACAGGGGGCCTATGGCTACACCTTC.

This clonotype was picked up many times. The chain couples TRBV13 to TRBJ2-1, with 12 bases aligning to TRBD2. The CDR3 sequence is 15 residues long. Trimming at V came to 4 bases and at J to 6 bases, leaving 4 bases not matched to a gene. The germline V gene has CDR1 PRHDT and CDR2 FYEKMQ (reference sequence). In nucleotides, the CDR3 is TGTGCCAGCAGCTCAGGACTAGCGGGAACCAATGAGCAGTTCTTC. This codes for CASSSGLAGTNEQFF. Filled out from reference TRBV13 and TRBJ2-1, the complete variable domain reads AAGVIQSPRHLIKEKRETATLKCYPIPRHDTVYWYQQGPGQDPQFLISFYEKMQSDKGSIPDRFSAQQFSDYHSELNMSSLELGDSALYFCASSSGLAGTNEQFFGPGTRLTVL.

The chain carries TRBV27 and TRBJ2-7; 10 nucleotides match TRBD1. After removal of 5 bases from V and 3 bases from J, the junction contained 4 bases not matched to a gene. CDR3 size: 14 residues. CDR1 is MNHEY, CDR2 SMNVEV, per germline (reference sequence). CDR3 bases: TGTGCCAGCAGTCCCTGGACAGGGGGCTACGAGCAGTACTTC. Encoded protein: CASSPWTGGYEQYF.

CDR3 bases: TGTGCCAGCAGTGGGGATGGGGTTGGAGGCTACACCTTC. Translation: CASSGDGVGGYTF. The V gene is TRBV6-4, the J gene TRBJ1-2; D gene uncertain. The germline V and J ends were trimmed by 4 bases and 8 bases, with 14 bases remaining between them. This CDR3 is 13 amino acids long. CDR1 is MRHNA, CDR2 SNTAGT, per germline.

This clonotype appeared many times. CDR3 in amino acids: CASSLAPVGEQFF. The CDR3 DNA reads TGTGCCAGCAGCTTGGCCCCGGTGGGGGAGCAGTTCTTC. The chain recombines TRBV5-6 with TRBJ2-1, with D hard to call. This CDR3 is 13 amino acids long. V was clipped by 0 bases and J by 10 bases, with 11 bases between them. Germline V lookup: CDR1 SGHDT, CDR2 YYEEEE.

This clonotype occurred many times. This chain connects TRBV12-3 or TRBV12-4 to TRBJ2-1; 13 bases match TRBD2. The CDR3 runs 15 residues. The junction had 5 bases not matched to a gene; V was cut back by 6 bases and J by 6 bases. CDR3 sequence: CASRQLAGGGNEQFF. In DNA form, the CDR3 reads TGTGCCAGCAGGCAACTAGCGGGAGGGGGCAATGAGCAGTTCTTC.

This clonotype was counted a few times. V is TRBV7-8 and J is TRBJ2-3; D may be TRBD2 (6 bases). V was shortened by 3 bases and J by 5 bases, with 12 bases between the two germline ends. The CDR3 extends over 14 amino acids. The germline gives CDR1 SGHVS, CDR2 FQNEAQ. CDR3 in amino acids: CASSFGSGEDTQYF. The CDR3 nucleotides are TGTGCCAGCAGCTTCGGGAGTGGTGAAGATACGCAGTATTTT.

The chain has TRBV6-1 and TRBJ1-5, with D unclear. The V gene's germline CDR1 is MNHNS and CDR2 SASEGT. This CDR3 has 16 residues. Trimming took 2 bases from V and 0 from J, leaving 11 bases between them. In nucleotides, the CDR3 is TGTGCCAGCAGTGAAAGAAAGGTCCGTAGCAATCAGCCCCAGCATTTT. This gives the protein CASSERKVRSNQPQHF.

V gene TRBV6-1 combines with J gene TRBJ2-2; D possibly corresponds to TRBD1 (6 bases). CDR1 and CDR2 (germline): MNHNS, SASEGT. The CDR3 is 13 amino acids. The ends were cut back, 6 bases at V and 8 bases at J, with 13 bases in the middle. The CDR3 protein is CASRPTGTGELFF. In DNA form, the CDR3 reads TGTGCCAGCAGGCCTACAGGGACGGGGGAGCTGTTTTTT.

This clonotype has at least ten counts. V usage is TRBV20-1 and J usage is TRBJ1-5; D uncertain. CDR1 is DFQATT and CDR2 is SNEGSKA in the germline V gene (reference sequence). V dropped 3 bases and J dropped 1 base, with 10 bases sitting between them. This CDR3 spans 14 amino acids. The CDR3 nucleotides read TGCAGTGCTAGTCCCGAGGGAAGCAATCAGCCCCAGCATTTT. This sequence encodes CSASPEGSNQPQHF.